This TCR beta chain was recovered during a study of CD8+ T cells in alopecia areata. The wider study: Tofacitinib dosing lasted 6 to 18 months, which was then followed by 6 months off drug. Study-wide results and limits: One nonresponder leaves baseline CD8+ expansion's link to response uncertain.

After isolation, RNA underwent reverse transcription to generate cDNA as the sequencing template. Only in-frame clones appear in the TCRdb table, and some are missing; sequencing was by immunoSEQ multiplex PCR. Of fewer than 110,000 clones in the sample, roughly 60% were seen once. A few counts support this clone. The antigen is undetermined. In germline, CDR1 is MGHDK, CDR2 SYGVNS. The CDR3 consists of 11 residues. V lost 6 bases to trimming and J lost 1 base, with 4 bases between them. Treatment noted: oral pan-JAK inhibitor, 5-10 mg twice daily. PBMC-derived CD4+ and CD8+ T cells were sorted. The specimen was CD8+ T cells sorted from blood, collected between weeks 55 and 65, from a patient treated with tofacitinib. This chain connects TRBV25-1 to TRBJ2-7; D unresolved. The TCR was taken from a human donor with alopecia areata. The chain's CDR3 is CASRDSYEQYF. The CDR3 DNA reads as TGTGCCAGCAGGGATTCCTACGAGCAGTACTTC.